These 2 T cell receptor beta chains came from one sample sequenced in a study of Ad26.COV2.S vaccination and SARS-CoV-2 variants. Generated by immunoSEQ multiplex PCR, the TCRdb table keeps only in-frame clones and is missing some. The table has 450,000 to 550,000 clones, 85% to 90% seen once. Treatment defined: 19 received Ad26.COV2.S at low or high dose, single or two shots; several received placebo; per-sample allocation not given. Samples were taken on day 63 after the first vaccine or placebo injection. Sequences were derived from peripheral blood, sampled in a trial of Ad26.COV2.S vaccine versus placebo. The origin of the receptors is a person aged 18 to 65 who received the Ad26.COV2.S COVID-19 vaccine or a placebo.

The CDR3 sequence: CASPGDQPQHF. The CDR3 DNA follows: TGTGCCAGCCCAGGGGATCAGCCCCAGCATTTT. The rearrangement uses TRBV27 and TRBJ1-5; TRBD1 is a possible D gene (6 bases). This CDR3 is 11 amino acids long. Trimming removed 8 bases at V and 5 bases at J, with 7 bases between. Germline V gene data show CDR1 as MNHEY and CDR2 as SMNVEV (reference sequence).

This chain uses TRBV5-1 with TRBJ2-1, with 10 positions matching TRBD2. The CDR3 has 15 residues. The germline CDR1 and CDR2 sequences are SGHRS and YFSETQ. The ends lost 0 bases at V and 4 bases at J; junction bases unmatched: 1. CDR3: CASSLGTSGYNEQFF. In DNA, the CDR3 is TGCGCCAGCAGCTTGGGGACTAGCGGTTACAATGAGCAGTTCTTC.